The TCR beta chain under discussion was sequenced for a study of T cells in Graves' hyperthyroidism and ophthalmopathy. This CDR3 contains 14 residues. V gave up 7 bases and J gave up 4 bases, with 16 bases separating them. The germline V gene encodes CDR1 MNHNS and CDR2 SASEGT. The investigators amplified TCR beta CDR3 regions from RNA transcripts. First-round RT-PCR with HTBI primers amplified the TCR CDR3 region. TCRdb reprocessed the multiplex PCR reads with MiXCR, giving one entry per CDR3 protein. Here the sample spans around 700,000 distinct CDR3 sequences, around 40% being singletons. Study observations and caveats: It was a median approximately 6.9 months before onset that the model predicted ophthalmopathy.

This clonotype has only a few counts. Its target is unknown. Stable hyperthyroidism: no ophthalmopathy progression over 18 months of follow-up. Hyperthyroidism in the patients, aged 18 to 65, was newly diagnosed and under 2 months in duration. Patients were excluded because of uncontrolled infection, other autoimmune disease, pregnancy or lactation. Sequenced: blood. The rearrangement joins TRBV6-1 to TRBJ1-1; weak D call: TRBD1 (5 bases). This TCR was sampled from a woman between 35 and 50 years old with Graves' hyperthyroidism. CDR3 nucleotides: TGTGCCAGCACCCGGGGCCACCGGGCCACTGAAGCTTTCTTT. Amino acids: CASTRGHRATEAFF.